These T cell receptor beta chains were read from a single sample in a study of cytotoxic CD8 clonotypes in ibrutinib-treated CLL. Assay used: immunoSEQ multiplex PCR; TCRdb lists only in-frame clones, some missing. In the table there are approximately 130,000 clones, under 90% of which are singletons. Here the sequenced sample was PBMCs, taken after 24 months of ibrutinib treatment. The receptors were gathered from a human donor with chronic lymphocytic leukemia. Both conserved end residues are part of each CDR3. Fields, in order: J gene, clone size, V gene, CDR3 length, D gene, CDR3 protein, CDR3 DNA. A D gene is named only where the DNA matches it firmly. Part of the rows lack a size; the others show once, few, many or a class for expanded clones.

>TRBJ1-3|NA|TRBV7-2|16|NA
CASSPLTVFSGNTIYF
TGTGCCAGCAGCCCGCTGACCGTTTTCTCTGGAAACACCATATATTTT
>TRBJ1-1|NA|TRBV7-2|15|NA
CASSFGTAPSTEAFF
TGTGCCAGCAGCTTTGGGACTGCCCCGTCCACTGAAGCTTTCTTT
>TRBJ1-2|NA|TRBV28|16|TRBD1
CASSLGTGTAFYGYTF
TGTGCCAGCAGTTTAGGGACAGGGACTGCCTTCTATGGCTACACCTTC
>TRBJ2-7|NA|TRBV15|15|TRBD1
CATSRGDRGGYEQYF
TGTGCCACCAGCAGAGGAGACAGGGGGGGTTACGAGCAGTACTTC
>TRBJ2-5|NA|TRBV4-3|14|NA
CASSQVGYQGTQYF
TGCGCCAGCAGCCAAGTTGGCTACCAGGGGACCCAGTACTTC
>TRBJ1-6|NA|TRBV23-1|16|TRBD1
CASRTGGGRAESPLHF
TGCGCCAGCAGGACAGGGGGCGGCCGGGCTGAGTCACCCCTCCACTTT
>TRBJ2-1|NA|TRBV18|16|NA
CASSHLGGDTYNEQFF
TGTGCCAGCTCCCACCTAGGGGGGGATACCTACAATGAGCAGTTCTTC
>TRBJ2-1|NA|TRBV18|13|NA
CASSPPSQAEQFF
TGTGCCAGCTCACCACCGAGCCAAGCGGAGCAGTTCTTC
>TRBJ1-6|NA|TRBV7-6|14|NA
CASSLGGSDSPLHF
TGTGCCAGCAGCTTAGGCGGCTCGGATTCACCCCTCCACTTT
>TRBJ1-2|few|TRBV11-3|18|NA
CASSSQTWLQNVNYGYTF
TGTGCCAGCAGCTCGCAAACATGGCTACAGAACGTTAACTATGGCTACACCTTC
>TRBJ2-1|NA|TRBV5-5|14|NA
CASSLSATGIEQFF
TGTGCCAGCAGCTTAAGTGCAACAGGCATTGAGCAGTTCTTC
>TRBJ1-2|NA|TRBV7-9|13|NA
CASSLGLLEGYTF
TGTGCCAGCAGCTTAGGGCTGTTGGAGGGCTACACCTTC
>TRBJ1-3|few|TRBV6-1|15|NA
CASSEARLGGNTIYF
TGTGCCAGCAGTGAAGCTCGGTTAGGCGGAAACACCATATATTTT
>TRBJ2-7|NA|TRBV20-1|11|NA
CSAAASGTETF
TGCAGTGCTGCTGCATCCGGGACGGAGACCTTC
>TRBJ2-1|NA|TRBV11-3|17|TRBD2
CASSSGLAGGPINEQFF
TGTGCCAGCAGCTCAGGACTAGCGGGGGGGCCAATCAATGAGCAGTTCTTC
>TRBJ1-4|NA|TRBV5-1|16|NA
CASSLAVGATNEKLFF
TGCGCCAGCAGCTTGGCCGTGGGGGCTACTAATGAAAAACTGTTTTTT
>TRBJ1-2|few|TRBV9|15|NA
CASSAMGGANYGYTF
TGTGCCAGCAGCGCAATGGGAGGAGCTAACTATGGCTACACCTTC
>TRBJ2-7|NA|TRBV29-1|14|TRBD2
CSVMSGASSYEQYF
TGCAGCGTGATGAGCGGGGCATCCTCCTACGAGCAGTACTTC
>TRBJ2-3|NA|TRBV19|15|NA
CASSIQHRAVDTQYF
TGTGCCAGTAGTATCCAACACAGGGCTGTAGATACGCAGTATTTT
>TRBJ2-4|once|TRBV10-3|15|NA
CAISDPRLAKNIQYF
TGTGCCATCAGTGACCCCCGGTTGGCCAAAAACATTCAGTACTTC
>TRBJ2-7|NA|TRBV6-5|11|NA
CASSYQYEQYF
TGTGCCAGCAGTTATCAGTACGAGCAGTACTTC
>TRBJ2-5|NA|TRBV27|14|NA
CASSTPTGIGTQYF
TGTGCCAGCAGTACTCCGACCGGGATTGGGACCCAGTACTTC
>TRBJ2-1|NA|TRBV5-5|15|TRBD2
CASSSTSGAYNEQFF
TGTGCCAGCAGCTCGACTAGCGGGGCTTACAATGAGCAGTTCTTC
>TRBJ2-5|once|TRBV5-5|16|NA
CASSSYSGTLGMAQYF
TGTGCCAGCAGCTCCTACTCCGGGACCTTGGGCATGGCCCAGTACTTC
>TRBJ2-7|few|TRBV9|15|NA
CASSVAGGPSYEQYF
TGTGCCAGCAGCGTAGCCGGGGGCCCCTCCTACGAGCAGTACTTC
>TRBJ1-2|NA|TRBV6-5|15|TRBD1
CASTRQGELNYGYTF
TGTGCCAGCACCCGACAGGGAGAACTCAACTATGGCTACACCTTC
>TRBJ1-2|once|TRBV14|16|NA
CASRGGAGRRNYGYTF
TGTGCCAGCCGGGGGGGGGCAGGTCGCAGGAACTATGGCTACACCTTC
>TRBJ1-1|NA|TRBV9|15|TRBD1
CASSAPQGAYTEAFF
TGTGCCAGCAGCGCCCCCCAGGGGGCTTACACTGAAGCTTTCTTT
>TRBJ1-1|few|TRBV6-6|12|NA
CASSGTFGEAFF
TGTGCCAGCAGTGGAACTTTTGGTGAAGCTTTCTTT
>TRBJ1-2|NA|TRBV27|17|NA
CASRLAVPIPALYGYTF
TGTGCCAGCCGCCTCGCAGTCCCCATTCCAGCCCTCTATGGCTACACCTTC
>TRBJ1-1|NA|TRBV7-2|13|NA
CASSTHVEGEAFF
TGTGCCAGCAGCACTCACGTTGAGGGTGAAGCTTTCTTT
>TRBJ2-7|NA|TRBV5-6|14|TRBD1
CASRMDRGSYEQYF
TGTGCCAGCAGGATGGACAGGGGGTCCTACGAGCAGTACTTC
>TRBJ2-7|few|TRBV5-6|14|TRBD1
CASSSLDRVGEQYF
TGTGCCAGCAGCTCGTTGGACAGGGTGGGCGAGCAGTACTTC
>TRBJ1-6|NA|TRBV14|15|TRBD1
CASSQRTGRNSPLHF
TGTGCCAGCAGCCAAAGGACAGGGAGGAATTCACCCCTCCACTTT
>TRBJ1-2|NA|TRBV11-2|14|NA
CASSLLRANYGYTF
TGTGCCAGCAGCTTACTCCGAGCTAACTATGGCTACACCTTC
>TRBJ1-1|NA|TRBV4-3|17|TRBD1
CASSHLQQGPKNTEAFF
TGCGCCAGCAGCCACCTCCAACAGGGGCCCAAGAACACTGAAGCTTTCTTT
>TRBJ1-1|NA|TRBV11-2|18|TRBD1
CASRVSPWDRGYHTEAFF
TGTGCCAGCAGGGTTAGTCCGTGGGACAGGGGTTACCACACTGAAGCTTTCTTT
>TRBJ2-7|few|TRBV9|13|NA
CASSGFAANEQYF
TGTGCCAGCAGCGGGTTCGCGGCTAACGAGCAGTACTTC
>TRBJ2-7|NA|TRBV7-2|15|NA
CASSVGAATSYEQYF
TGTGCCAGCAGCGTAGGGGCAGCAACGTCCTACGAGCAGTACTTC
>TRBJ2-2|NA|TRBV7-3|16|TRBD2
CASSSSGGRGTGELFF
TGTGCCAGCAGCTCTAGCGGGGGACGTGGGACCGGGGAGCTGTTTTTT
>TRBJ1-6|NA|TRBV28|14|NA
CASSSSLGNSPLHF
TGTGCCAGCTCTTCCTCCTTGGGGAATTCACCCCTCCACTTT
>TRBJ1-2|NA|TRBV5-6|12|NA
CASSLDISGYTF
TGTGCCAGCAGCTTGGATATTTCTGGCTACACCTTC
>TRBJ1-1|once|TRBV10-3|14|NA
CAISESAGYTEAFF
TGTGCCATCAGTGAGTCCGCAGGCTACACTGAAGCTTTCTTT
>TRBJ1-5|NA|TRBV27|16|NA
CASSLGDPLPNQPQHF
TGTGCCAGCAGTTTGGGGGACCCCCTCCCCAATCAGCCCCAGCATTTT
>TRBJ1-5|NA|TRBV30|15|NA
CAWSFSGRVGQPQHF
TGTGCCTGGAGTTTTTCAGGGCGGGTGGGTCAGCCCCAGCATTTT
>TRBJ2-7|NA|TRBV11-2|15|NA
CASSHPETGVVEQYF
TGTGCCAGCAGCCACCCGGAGACGGGCGTGGTCGAGCAGTACTTC
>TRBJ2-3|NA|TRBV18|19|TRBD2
CASSPVLLGSGGNTDTQYF
TGTGCCAGCTCACCCGTCCTATTGGGTAGCGGGGGGAACACAGATACGCAGTATTTT
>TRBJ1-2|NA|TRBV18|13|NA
CASSSSPKDGYTF
TGTGCCAGCTCCTCGTCCCCCAAGGATGGCTACACCTTC
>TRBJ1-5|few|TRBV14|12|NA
CASSQGVQPQHF
TGTGCCAGCAGCCAAGGGGTTCAGCCCCAGCATTTT
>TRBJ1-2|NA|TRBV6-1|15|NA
CASSDQRRDSSGYTF
TGTGCCAGCAGTGACCAACGCAGGGATTCCTCTGGCTACACCTTC
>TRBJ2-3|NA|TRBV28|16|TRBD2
CASSSRIAGYPDTQYF
TGTGCCAGCAGTTCGCGGATAGCGGGGTATCCAGATACGCAGTATTTT